This entry describes one TCR beta chain. The antigen remains undetermined. Trimming left V 8 bases short and J 6 bases short, with 16 bases between. The CDR3 extends over 13 amino acids. Germline V gene data show CDR1 as MNHEY and CDR2 as SVGAGI. The sample comes from a study of T cells after yellow fever vaccination. Overall study context: Preparation of the low-cell-number fractions used SMART-Seq v4 Ultra Low Input. The study's findings and limits: Within FACS-sorted repertoires, abundant clonotypes contaminating from the bulk population could be present. A minor fraction of clonotypes spanned both CD4 and CD8 compartments.

TCRdb passed the 5' RACE reads through MiXCR, listing each CDR3 protein once. Of about 300,000 distinct CDR3 sequences in the sample, 7.5% to 9.5% are singletons; the top ten hold 3% to 4%. This sequence joins TRBV6-5 and TRBJ1-2; D remains ambiguous. The starting material was CD4+ T cells sorted from PBMCs, obtained 5 days after the yellow fever booster vaccination. The sequence derives from a young man who received the YFV17D yellow fever vaccine. In nucleotides, the CDR3 is TGTGCCAGCGCTCGGTCGTACGTGAATGGCTACACCTTC. It yields the protein CASARSYVNGYTF.